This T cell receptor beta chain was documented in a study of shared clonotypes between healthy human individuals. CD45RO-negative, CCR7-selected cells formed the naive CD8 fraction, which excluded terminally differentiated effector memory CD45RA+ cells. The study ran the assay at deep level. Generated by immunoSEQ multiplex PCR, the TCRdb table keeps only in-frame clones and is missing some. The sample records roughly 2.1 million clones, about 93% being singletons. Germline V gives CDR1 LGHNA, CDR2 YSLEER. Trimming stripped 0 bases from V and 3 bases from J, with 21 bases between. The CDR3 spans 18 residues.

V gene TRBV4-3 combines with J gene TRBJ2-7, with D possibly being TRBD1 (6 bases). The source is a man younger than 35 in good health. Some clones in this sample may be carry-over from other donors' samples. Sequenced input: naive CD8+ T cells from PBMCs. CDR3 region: CASSQDPYSRTALYEQYF. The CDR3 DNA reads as TGCGCCAGCAGCCAAGACCCTTACTCCAGGACAGCCCTCTACGAGCAGTACTTC.